This entry is about one TCR beta chain. This CDR3 has 16 amino acids. Germline loops: CDR1 MNHEY, CDR2 SVGAGI. V lost 4 bases, J lost 2 bases, and 14 bases lay in between. The data were taken from a study of Ad26.COV2.S vaccination and SARS-CoV-2 variants. For the study at large: The trial was COV1001 and the donor's arm was Ad26.COV2.S.

Treatment described: roughly 18 received Ad26.COV2.S at low or high dose, single or two shots; about 5 received placebo; per-sample allocation not given. At day 63 after the first vaccine or placebo injection, samples were drawn. Libraries were prepared by immunoSEQ multiplex PCR; TCRdb keeps only in-frame clonotypes and omits some of them. Of about 350,000 clones in the sample, about 89% were seen once. This sequence joins TRBV6-5 and TRBJ1-4; perhaps TRBD1 as D (6 bases). This specimen consisted of peripheral blood, obtained in a trial of Ad26.COV2.S vaccine versus placebo. The sequence was obtained from a person aged 18-65 years who received the Ad26.COV2.S COVID-19 vaccine or a placebo. CDR3 DNA: TGTGCCAGCAGTTCCGGACAGAGGTCGACTAATGAAAAACTGTTTTTT. Translating gives CASSSGQRSTNEKLFF.